Below are 12 T cell receptor beta chains sequenced from a single sample in a study of vaccination effects on CD4 cells after COVID-19. Viral peptide pool expansion of antigen-specific CD4+ T cells preceded sequencing in the ViraFEST assay. Culture proceeded for under twelve days, and CD4+ T cells were then isolated. Each person got two doses of an mRNA SARS-CoV-2 vaccine, BNT162b2 or mRNA-1273. Only in-frame clones appear in the TCRdb table, and some are missing; sequencing was by immunoSEQ multiplex PCR. Of 25,000 to 30,000 clones listed, under 85% are singletons. Their specific antigens are unknown. Material: CD4+ T cells from PBMCs cultured with HCoV-OC43 spike peptides, obtained after COVID-19 vaccination. The subset was: HCoV-OC43 spike overlapping peptide pool stimulation. The receptors stem from a human donor who received a COVID-19 vaccine.

This chain uses TRBV29-1 with TRBJ2-1; 8 bases align to TRBD2. The CDR3 covers 16 residues. From germline, CDR1 is SQVTM and CDR2 ANQGSEA. V trimming: 6 bases; J trimming: 4 bases; junction bases outside the gene matches: 14. The CDR3 DNA reads as TGCAGCGTCCGACCCCAAGCGGGAGTGGGGTACAATGAGCAGTTCTTC. It is translated as CSVRPQAGVGYNEQFF.

The chain recombines TRBV7-2 with TRBJ2-1; the match to TRBD2 covers 7 bases. This CDR3 region has 16 residues. Trimming took 5 bases from V and 6 from J; bases not matched to a gene: 13. Germline V gene sequence: CDR1 SGHTA, CDR2 FQGNSA. As DNA, the CDR3 is TGTGCCAGCAGCCACCGAGGGTTGCGGGGGACCAATGAGCAGTTCTTC. Translating gives CASSHRGLRGTNEQFF.

The rearrangement uses TRBV5-1 and TRBJ2-7; TRBD2 agrees at 13 bases. This CDR3 spans 14 amino acids. Per germline, CDR1 SGHRS and CDR2 YFSETQ. J gave up 6 bases and V 4 bases, and 4 bases lay outside the gene matches. The CDR3 is CASSLRTSGGEQYF. The DNA of the CDR3 is TGCGCCAGCAGCCTGAGGACTAGCGGGGGCGAGCAGTACTTC.

This sequence joins TRBV25-1 and TRBJ2-5, with D unclear. Trimming took 8 bases from V and 6 from J, leaving 16 bases between them. The germline V gene encodes CDR1 MGHDK and CDR2 SYGVNS. The length of the CDR3 is 13 residues. CDR3 DNA sequence: TGTGCCAGCTCACCGACGGTAGGGAAGACCCAGTACTTC. Its translation is CASSPTVGKTQYF.

V is TRBV19 and J is TRBJ2-7, with TRBD1 as a possible D gene (6 bases). V dropped 3 bases and J dropped 2 bases, with 11 bases sitting between them. Germline lookup yields CDR1 LNHDA and CDR2 SQIVND (reference sequence). This CDR3 is built from 14 residues. Here the CDR3 reads CASSIAGVAYEQYF. In DNA form, the CDR3 reads TGTGCCAGTAGTATTGCAGGGGTGGCCTACGAGCAGTACTTC.

The rearrangement joins TRBV12-3 or TRBV12-4 to TRBJ1-1; D remains ambiguous. V shed 3 bases and J shed 8 bases, with 13 bases lying between them. The CDR3 is made up of 13 amino acids. As DNA, the CDR3 is TGTGCCAGCAGTTTTGTCGGGGATTCGGAAGCTTTCTTT. This translates into CASSFVGDSEAFF.

This chain links TRBV4-1 with TRBJ1-2; 8 nucleotides match TRBD1. This CDR3 spans 15 amino acids. Germline V CDR1 and CDR2: MGHRA, YSYEKL. J was trimmed by 2 bases and V by 2 bases; bases with no gene match: 4. CDR3 residues: CASSQPRTGNYGYTF. The CDR3 DNA reads TGCGCCAGCAGCCAACCCCGGACAGGGAACTATGGCTACACCTTC.

The CDR3 DNA reads as TGTGCCAGCAGCTGGAAAGCGGGGGGGCAAGAGACCCAGTACTTC. It codes for CASSWKAGGQETQYF. This rearrangement joins TRBV5-4 to TRBJ2-5; the match to TRBD2 covers 10 bases. The CDR3 extends over 15 amino acids. V lost 3 bases to trimming and J lost 2 bases; unmatched junction nucleotides: 4. Germline V lookup: CDR1 SGHNT, CDR2 YYREEE (reference sequence).

V usage is TRBV25-1 and J usage is TRBJ1-2; maybe TRBD1 (5 bases). The germline V gene has CDR1 MGHDK and CDR2 SYGVNS. The CDR3 consists of 14 residues. Between the trimmed V and J ends, which lost 6 bases and 5 bases, there was a span of 16 bases. The CDR3 sequence: CASREAGTEYGYTF. The CDR3 DNA reads TGTGCCAGCAGGGAGGCCGGGACTGAGTATGGCTACACCTTC.

This chain joins TRBV4-2 and TRBJ2-7; D is perhaps TRBD2 (7 bases). V lost 0 bases and J 0 bases, leaving 15 bases between the germline ends. The germline gives CDR1 LGHNA, CDR2 YNFKEQ. The CDR3 contains 17 residues. DNA of the CDR3: TGTGCCAGCAGCCAAGATACGGGGGGACACCGCTCCTACGAGCAGTACTTC. It yields the protein CASSQDTGGHRSYEQYF.

The chain links TRBV3-1 (or the pseudogene TRBV3-2) to TRBJ2-1, with a possible D match to TRBD2 (6 bases). With 3 bases removed from V and 9 bases from J, the gap between germline ends came to 18 bases. In germline, CDR1 is LGHDT, CDR2 YNNKEL (reference sequence). The CDR3 sequence is 15 residues long. The CDR3 protein is CASSQNTLASLEQFF. The CDR3 nucleotides are TGTGCCAGCAGCCAGAATACTCTAGCGTCGCTTGAGCAGTTCTTC.

This sequence joins TRBV2 and TRBJ1-5, with 7 positions matching TRBD1. The V segment lost 5 bases and the J segment 1 base; nucleotides outside the gene matches: 2. The CDR3 loop spans 14 amino acids. The germline CDR1 and CDR2 sequences are SNHLY and FYNNEI. CDR3 in DNA: TGTGCCAGCAGTAGACAGGGAAGCAATCAGCCCCAGCATTTT. Its protein product is CASSRQGSNQPQHF.